This T cell receptor beta chain came from a study of T cell repertoires in cytomegalovirus infection. Overall study: Selection of CMV epitopes for the study included recently identified HLA-C-restricted and well-studied HLA-B-restricted ones. An indication of both CMV infection and matching HLA type came from public TCR beta signatures.

Via MiXCR, TCRdb re-called the reads, giving one row per CDR3 protein. The table has approximately 110,000 distinct CDR3 sequences, about 30% seen once. Whole-study results and caveats: The cumulative frequency of public TCR beta families identified carriers of CMV plus the relevant HLA. Predominance within the ex vivo response was attributable to HLA-C-restricted CMV-specific TCR beta clonotypes.

A few counts support this clonotype. As yet, its antigen is unknown. The V gene lost 4 bases and the J gene lost 9 bases, with 19 bases spanning the gap. The CDR3 totals 15 residues. The germline V gene has CDR1 SEHNR and CDR2 FQNEAQ (reference sequence). The TCR sequence derives from a human donor in good health (CMV status not recorded). Some clones in this sample may be carry-over from other donors' samples. Sequenced here: CD8+ T cells from cultured PBMCs, sampled from culture after CMV antigen stimulation. This chain uses TRBV7-9 with TRBJ1-5; TRBD1 is a possible D gene (5 bases). The CDR3 protein is CASSSGIGGAWPQHF. As DNA, the CDR3 is TGTGCCAGCAGCTCAGGGATCGGGGGAGCATGGCCCCAGCATTTT.